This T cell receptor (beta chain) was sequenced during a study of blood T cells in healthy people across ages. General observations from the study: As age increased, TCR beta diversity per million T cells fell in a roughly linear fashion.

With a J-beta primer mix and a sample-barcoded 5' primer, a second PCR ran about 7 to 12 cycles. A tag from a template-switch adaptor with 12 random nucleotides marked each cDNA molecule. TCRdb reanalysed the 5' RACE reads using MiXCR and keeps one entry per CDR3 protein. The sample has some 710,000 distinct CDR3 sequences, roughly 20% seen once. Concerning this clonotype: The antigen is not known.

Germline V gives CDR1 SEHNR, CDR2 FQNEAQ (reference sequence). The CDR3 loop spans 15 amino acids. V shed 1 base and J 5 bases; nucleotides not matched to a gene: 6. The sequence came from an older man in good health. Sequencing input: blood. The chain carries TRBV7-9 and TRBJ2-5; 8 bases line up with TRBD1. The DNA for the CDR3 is TGTGCCAGCAGCTTAGTTGGGCAGGGGGCCGAGACCCAGTACTTC. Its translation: CASSLVGQGAETQYF.